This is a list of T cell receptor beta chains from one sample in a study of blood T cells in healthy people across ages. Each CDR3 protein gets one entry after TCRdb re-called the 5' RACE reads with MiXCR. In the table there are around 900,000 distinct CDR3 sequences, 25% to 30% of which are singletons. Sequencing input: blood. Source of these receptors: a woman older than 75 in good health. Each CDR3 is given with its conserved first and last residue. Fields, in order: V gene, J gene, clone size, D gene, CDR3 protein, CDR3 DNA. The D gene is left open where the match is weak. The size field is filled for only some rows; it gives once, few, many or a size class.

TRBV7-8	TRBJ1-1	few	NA	CASSLEFRGTEAFF	TGTGCCAGCAGCTTAGAGTTTCGGGGGACTGAAGCTTTCTTT
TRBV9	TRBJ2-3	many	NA	CASSVGAKLGDTQYF	TGTGCCAGCAGCGTAGGGGCCAAGCTTGGGGATACGCAGTATTTT
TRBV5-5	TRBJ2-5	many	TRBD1	CASSFAPRTGMYQETQYF	TGTGCCAGCAGCTTTGCGCCAAGGACAGGGATGTACCAAGAGACCCAGTACTTC
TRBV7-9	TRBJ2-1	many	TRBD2	CASSIQRGEQFF	TGTGCCAGCAGTATTCAGCGGGGGGAGCAGTTCTTC
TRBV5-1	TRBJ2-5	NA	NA	CASSLAFQETQHF	TGCGCCAGCAGCTTGGCCTTCCAAGAGACCCAGCACTTC
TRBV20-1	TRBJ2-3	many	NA	CSVWGRTDTQYF	TGCAGTGTGTGGGGGCGTACAGATACGCAGTATTTT
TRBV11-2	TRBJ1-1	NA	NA	CASSLYKGNTEAFF	TGTGCCAGCAGCTTATATAAAGGGAACACTGAAGCTTTCTTT
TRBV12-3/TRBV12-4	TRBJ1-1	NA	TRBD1	CASSRQGTTEAFF	TGTGCCAGCAGTCGACAGGGGACGACTGAAGCTTTCTTT
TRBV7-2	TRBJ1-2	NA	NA	CAGSLGNRVHGYTF	TGTGCCGGCAGCTTAGGGAACAGGGTCCATGGCTACACCTTC
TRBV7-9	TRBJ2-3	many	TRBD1	CASSGGAQGLGADTQYF	TGTGCCAGCAGCGGGGGAGCACAGGGGTTAGGAGCAGATACGCAGTATTTT
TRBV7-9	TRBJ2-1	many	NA	CASSLSPGDEQFF	TGTGCCAGCAGCTTATCCCCTGGCGATGAGCAGTTCTTC
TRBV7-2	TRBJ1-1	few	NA	CASSRPARWIQNTEAFF	TGTGCCAGCAGCAGACCGGCCAGGTGGATCCAGAACACTGAAGCTTTCTTT
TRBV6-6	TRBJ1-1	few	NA	CASSLTGTAEAFF	TGTGCCAGCAGTTTAACAGGGACCGCTGAAGCTTTCTTT
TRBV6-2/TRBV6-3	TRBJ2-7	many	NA	CASSSLGASLIGEQYF	TGTGCCAGCAGTTCCCTCGGGGCTTCCCTAATTGGCGAGCAGTACTTC
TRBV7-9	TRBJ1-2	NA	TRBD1	CASSIFRDRDGYTF	TGTGCCAGCAGCATCTTCCGGGACAGGGATGGCTACACCTTC
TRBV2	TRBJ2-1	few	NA	CASSTGKQFF	TGTGCCAGCAGTACCGGGAAACAGTTCTTC
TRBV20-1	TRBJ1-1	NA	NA	CSATPSTQGNTEAFF	TGCAGTGCTACCCCCTCCACACAGGGTAACACTGAAGCTTTCTTT
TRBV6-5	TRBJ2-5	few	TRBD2	CASRSGLAPYNEQYF	TGTGCCAGCAGAAGTGGACTAGCGCCGTACAATGAGCAGTACTTC
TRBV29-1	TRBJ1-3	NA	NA	CSVSGQGSGNTIYF	NA
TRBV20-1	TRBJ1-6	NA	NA	CSASGETPYNSPLHF	TGCAGTGCTAGTGGGGAAACCCCCTATAATTCACCCCTCCACTTT
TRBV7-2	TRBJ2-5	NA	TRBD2	CASRGNHTSGNEQYF	TGTGCCAGCAGGGGGAACCATACTAGCGGGAATGAGCAGTACTTC
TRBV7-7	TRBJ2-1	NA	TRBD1	CASSPWTGADNEQFF	TGTGCTAGCAGCCCCTGGACAGGGGCTGACAATGAGCAGTTCTTC
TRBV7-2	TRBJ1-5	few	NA	CASSLVSQGNQPQHF	TGTGCCAGCAGCTTAGTCTCGCAGGGTAATCAGCCCCAGCATTTT
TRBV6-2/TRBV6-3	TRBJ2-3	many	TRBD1	CASGYRGDTQYF	TGTGCCAGCGGTTACAGGGGCGATACGCAGTATTTT
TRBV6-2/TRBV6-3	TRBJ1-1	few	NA	CASSYSTLGLAEAFF	TGTGCCAGCAGTTACTCGACGTTGGGACTTGCTGAAGCTTTCTTT
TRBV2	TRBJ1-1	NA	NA	CASSMFRTSNTEAFF	TGTGCCAGCAGTATGTTCCGGACATCGAACACTGAAGCTTTCTTT
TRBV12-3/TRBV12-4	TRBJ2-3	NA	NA	CASSPQGRRADAQYF	TGTGCCAGCAGTCCTCAGGGGAGGCGAGCAGATGCGCAATATTTT
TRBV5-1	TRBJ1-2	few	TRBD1	CASSLGRGLSNYGYTF	TGCGCCAGCAGCTTGGGCAGGGGGCTTTCTAACTATGGCTACACCTTC
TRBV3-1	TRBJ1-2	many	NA	CASSQDKGGYTF	TGTGCCAGCAGCCAAGATAAGGGGGGCTACACCTTC
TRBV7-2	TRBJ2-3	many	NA	CASSLITGPDTQYF	TGTGCCAGCAGCTTAATCACCGGCCCAGATACGCAGTATTTT
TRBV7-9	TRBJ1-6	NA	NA	CASSLGGRLTDSPLHF	TGTGCCAGCAGCTTAGGGGGACGGTTAACGGATTCACCCCTCCACTTT
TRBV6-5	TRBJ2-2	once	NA	CASSFGSQNTGELFF	TGTGCCAGCAGTTTCGGCAGCCAGAACACCGGGGAGCTGTTTTTT
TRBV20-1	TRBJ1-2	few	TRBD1	CSAGDRGYGYTF	TGCAGTGCGGGGGACAGGGGGTATGGCTACACCTTC
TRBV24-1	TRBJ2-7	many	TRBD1	CATSEPGTGKGEQYF	TGTGCCACCAGTGAGCCCGGGACAGGGAAAGGCGAGCAGTACTTC
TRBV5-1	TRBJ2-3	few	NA	CASSWRAGAGDTQYF	TGCGCCAGCAGCTGGCGAGCAGGGGCAGGAGATACGCAGTATTTT
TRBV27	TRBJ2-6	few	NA	CASSRGGGPGANVLTF	TGTGCCAGCAGTAGGGGGGGAGGGCCTGGGGCCAACGTCCTGACTTTC
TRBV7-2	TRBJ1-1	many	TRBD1	CASSIGTAEAFF	TGTGCCAGCAGCATAGGGACAGCTGAAGCTTTCTTT
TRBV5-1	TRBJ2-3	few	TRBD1	CASKRTGGTDTQYF	TGCGCCAGCAAGCGGACAGGAGGCACAGATACGCAGTATTTT
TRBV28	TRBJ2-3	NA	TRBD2	CASSTSGGAGDTQYF	TGTGCCAGCAGCACTAGCGGGGGGGCGGGAGATACGCAGTATTTT
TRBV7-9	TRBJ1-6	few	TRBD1	CASSLAGQALTLHF	TGTGCCAGCAGCTTGGCGGGACAGGCCCTCACCCTCCACTTT
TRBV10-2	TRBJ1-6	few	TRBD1	CASSGPTGVNSPLHF	TGCGCCAGCAGTGGCCCGACAGGGGTTAATTCACCCCTCCACTTT